A selection of T cell receptor beta chains follows, all from one sample in a study of T cells in Graves' hyperthyroidism and ophthalmopathy. TCRdb processed the multiplex PCR reads anew with MiXCR; each CDR3 protein has one entry. The data show around 690,000 distinct CDR3 sequences, with approximately 15% seen just once and about a sixth held by the top ten. Sequencing was performed on blood. The receptor set was obtained from a man aged 45-65 years with Graves' hyperthyroidism. The CDR3 runs from the conserved cysteine through the conserved F or W. Fields, in order: D gene, J gene, clone size, V gene, CDR3 DNA, CDR3 protein. The D gene is left open where the match is weak. Size is stated for part of the rows, as once, few or many counts, or as a class when the clone is expanded.

d_gene: -
j_gene: TRBJ2-1
abundance: few
v_gene: TRBV18
CDR3nt: TGTGCCGCTTCCCTCGGGCGGGATATAGACAATGAGCAGTTCTTC
CDR3aa: CAASLGRDIDNEQFF

d_gene: -
j_gene: TRBJ2-6
abundance: many
v_gene: TRBV6-1
CDR3nt: TGTGCCAGCAGTGAATGGGAGCATGGGGCCAACGTCCTGACTTTC
CDR3aa: CASSEWEHGANVLTF

d_gene: -
j_gene: TRBJ1-4
abundance: -
v_gene: TRBV6-6
CDR3nt: TGTGCCAGCAGTTACTCTTACAGTGCAACTAATGAAAAACTGTTTTTT
CDR3aa: CASSYSYSATNEKLFF

d_gene: TRBD1
j_gene: TRBJ1-6
abundance: few
v_gene: TRBV6-5
CDR3nt: TGTGCCAGCAGTTACCACGGGACAGGAGGTTCGGCCCTCCACTTT
CDR3aa: CASSYHGTGGSALHF

d_gene: -
j_gene: TRBJ2-7
abundance: many
v_gene: TRBV19
CDR3nt: TGTGCCAGTAGTATCCTGGCCGAGCGCTACGAGCAGTACTTC
CDR3aa: CASSILAERYEQYF

d_gene: TRBD1
j_gene: TRBJ2-7
abundance: few
v_gene: TRBV11-2
CDR3nt: TGCGCCAGCAGCCAACCGGACAGGGAAGCCTTCGAGCAGTACTTC
CDR3aa: CASSQPDREAFEQYF

d_gene: -
j_gene: TRBJ2-2
abundance: -
v_gene: TRBV14
CDR3nt: TGTGCCAGCAGCCAAGCTTTTGTGGAGACCGGGGAGCTGTTTTTT
CDR3aa: CASSQAFVETGELFF

d_gene: TRBD2
j_gene: TRBJ2-1
abundance: many
v_gene: TRBV10-3
CDR3nt: TGTGCCATCAGTGAGCCCGGACTAGCGGGAGCCGACAATGAGCAGTTCTTC
CDR3aa: CAISEPGLAGADNEQFF

d_gene: -
j_gene: TRBJ2-3
abundance: many
v_gene: TRBV6-1
CDR3nt: TGTGCCAGCAGTGAAGCTGGGGCATCCGTCACAGATACGCAGTATTTT
CDR3aa: CASSEAGASVTDTQYF

d_gene: TRBD1
j_gene: TRBJ2-1
abundance: few
v_gene: TRBV7-2
CDR3nt: TGTGCCAGCAGCCTTGAGGCAGGGACAGGTTACTACAATGAGCAGTTCTTC
CDR3aa: CASSLEAGTGYYNEQFF

d_gene: -
j_gene: TRBJ1-2
abundance: few
v_gene: TRBV14
CDR3nt: TGTGCCAGCAGCCAAGCAAGTCTTACCTATGGCTACACCTTC
CDR3aa: CASSQASLTYGYTF

d_gene: -
j_gene: TRBJ2-3
abundance: -
v_gene: TRBV3-1
CDR3nt: TGTGCCAGCAGCCAAGAGAGGAGGGCTTCGCAGTATTTT
CDR3aa: CASSQERRASQYF

d_gene: -
j_gene: TRBJ1-1
abundance: -
v_gene: TRBV29-1
CDR3nt: TGCAGCGTCGAACAGGGGAACACTGAAGCTTTCTTT
CDR3aa: CSVEQGNTEAFF

d_gene: -
j_gene: TRBJ1-2
abundance: many
v_gene: TRBV30
CDR3nt: TGTGCCTGGCTTGCCGGGACAAATGGCTACACCTTC
CDR3aa: CAWLAGTNGYTF

d_gene: TRBD2
j_gene: TRBJ2-1
abundance: many
v_gene: TRBV29-1
CDR3nt: TGCAGCGTTGAGGGACTAGCGGCTTACAATGAGCAGTTCTTC
CDR3aa: CSVEGLAAYNEQFF

d_gene: TRBD2
j_gene: TRBJ2-5
abundance: -
v_gene: TRBV20-1
CDR3nt: TGCAGTGCTAGAGATTTGTTCGGGGGGGACAAAGAGACCCAGTACTTC
CDR3aa: CSARDLFGGDKETQYF

d_gene: -
j_gene: TRBJ2-1
abundance: many
v_gene: TRBV4-1
CDR3nt: TGCGCCAGCAGCACCCCACCGCGGGAAAGTCGGGATGAGCAGTTCTTC
CDR3aa: CASSTPPRESRDEQFF

d_gene: TRBD2
j_gene: TRBJ2-2
abundance: -
v_gene: TRBV7-2
CDR3nt: TGTGCCAGCAGCTTATCCTCTAGCGGGAACACCGGGGAGCTGTTTTTT
CDR3aa: CASSLSSSGNTGELFF

d_gene: -
j_gene: TRBJ2-7
abundance: -
v_gene: TRBV6-2/TRBV6-3
CDR3nt: TGTGCCAGCAGTTACTCGCCGACAGGTTCCTACGAGCAGTACTTC
CDR3aa: CASSYSPTGSYEQYF

d_gene: TRBD1
j_gene: TRBJ2-7
abundance: -
v_gene: TRBV28
CDR3nt: TGTGCCAGCAGCACTCGATCCCGGGACAGGGGTTCCAAATCCTACGAGCAGTACTTC
CDR3aa: CASSTRSRDRGSKSYEQYF

d_gene: -
j_gene: TRBJ2-5
abundance: few
v_gene: TRBV19
CDR3nt: TGTGCCAGTAGTAGAAGGCAGGACCAAGAGACCCAGTACTTC
CDR3aa: CASSRRQDQETQYF

d_gene: -
j_gene: TRBJ1-1
abundance: few
v_gene: TRBV6-1
CDR3nt: TGTGCCAGCAGTGATCACAGGGTTGACACTGAAGCTTTCTTT
CDR3aa: CASSDHRVDTEAFF

d_gene: -
j_gene: TRBJ1-1
abundance: many
v_gene: TRBV28
CDR3nt: TGTGCCAGCACTTCCCCTGAGGAGGGTGTCACTGAAGCTTTCTTT
CDR3aa: CASTSPEEGVTEAFF

d_gene: -
j_gene: TRBJ1-1
abundance: -
v_gene: TRBV19
CDR3nt: TGTGCCAGTAGTCCTTGGGTGGGGGAGACTGAAGCTTTCTTT
CDR3aa: CASSPWVGETEAFF

d_gene: -
j_gene: TRBJ2-1
abundance: few
v_gene: TRBV6-2/TRBV6-3
CDR3nt: TGTGCCACCGGGGAAGGGGAGCAGTTCTTC
CDR3aa: CATGEGEQFF

d_gene: -
j_gene: TRBJ1-6
abundance: -
v_gene: TRBV7-9
CDR3nt: TGTGCCAGCAGCTTTACTTTATCCCGGGGGGATAATTCACCCCTCCACTTT
CDR3aa: CASSFTLSRGDNSPLHF

d_gene: TRBD1
j_gene: TRBJ2-4
abundance: -
v_gene: TRBV7-3
CDR3nt: TGTGCCAGCAGCTTAGGGGGACAGGGGCCCCAAAACATTCAGTACTTC
CDR3aa: CASSLGGQGPQNIQYF

d_gene: -
j_gene: TRBJ2-1
abundance: many
v_gene: TRBV12-3/TRBV12-4
CDR3nt: TGTGCCAGCAGTTCGACAAGCAATGAGCAGTTCTTC
CDR3aa: CASSSTSNEQFF

d_gene: -
j_gene: TRBJ2-5
abundance: many
v_gene: TRBV27
CDR3nt: TGTGCCAGCAGTTCCTACACCGTGGGCGAGACCCAGTACTTC
CDR3aa: CASSSYTVGETQYF

d_gene: -
j_gene: TRBJ1-6
abundance: -
v_gene: TRBV3-1
CDR3nt: TGTGCCAGCAGCCAAGGGGTCCAAGGATCACCCCTCCACTTT
CDR3aa: CASSQGVQGSPLHF

d_gene: TRBD2
j_gene: TRBJ2-3
abundance: -
v_gene: TRBV4-3
CDR3nt: TGCGCCAGCAGCCAAGTAGGTCTAGCGGGAGTAGATACGCAGTATTTT
CDR3aa: CASSQVGLAGVDTQYF

d_gene: -
j_gene: TRBJ1-1
abundance: -
v_gene: TRBV7-9
CDR3nt: TGTGCCAGCAGTCTCAACACTAAAGCTTTCTTT
CDR3aa: CASSLNTKAFF

d_gene: TRBD2
j_gene: TRBJ2-1
abundance: few
v_gene: TRBV27
CDR3nt: TGTGCCAGCAGTTGGACTAGCGGGATATTGAATGAGCAGTTCTTC
CDR3aa: CASSWTSGILNEQFF

d_gene: -
j_gene: TRBJ2-7
abundance: many
v_gene: TRBV7-2
CDR3nt: TGTGCCAGCAGCTTATTGTCTTGGAACGAGCAGTACTTC
CDR3aa: CASSLLSWNEQYF

d_gene: -
j_gene: TRBJ1-3
abundance: many
v_gene: TRBV7-9
CDR3nt: TGTGCCAGCAGTCGTCGGACTGGGAGCTCTGGAAACACCATATATTTT
CDR3aa: CASSRRTGSSGNTIYF

d_gene: -
j_gene: TRBJ2-1
abundance: many
v_gene: TRBV7-3
CDR3nt: TGTGCCAGCAGCTTAGGTATGGCGGCCTACAATGAGCAGTTCTTC
CDR3aa: CASSLGMAAYNEQFF

d_gene: -
j_gene: TRBJ1-1
abundance: -
v_gene: TRBV9
CDR3nt: TGTGCCAGCAGCCCCGCCGTTAGGGGTGAGGCTTTCTTT
CDR3aa: CASSPAVRGEAFF

d_gene: -
j_gene: TRBJ2-7
abundance: -
v_gene: TRBV4-1
CDR3nt: TGCGCCAGCAGCCAAGGTATCGGCTCTCAGGGTGCAGCTTATACCTACGAGCAGTACTTC
CDR3aa: CASSQGIGSQGAAYTYEQYF

d_gene: -
j_gene: TRBJ1-4
abundance: few
v_gene: TRBV7-9
CDR3nt: TGTGCCAACAGCCCCCAGGGACGGGGGGGCGAAAAACTGTTTTTT
CDR3aa: CANSPQGRGGEKLFF

d_gene: TRBD1
j_gene: TRBJ1-1
abundance: -
v_gene: TRBV7-3
CDR3nt: TGTGCCAGCAGCACACAGGGGAGCACTGAAGCTTTCTTT
CDR3aa: CASSTQGSTEAFF

d_gene: TRBD2
j_gene: TRBJ2-1
abundance: many
v_gene: TRBV13
CDR3nt: TGTGCCAGCAGCCCCAGCGGGAGGGCCTTCGACAATGAGCAGTTCTTC
CDR3aa: CASSPSGRAFDNEQFF

d_gene: -
j_gene: TRBJ2-1
abundance: many
v_gene: TRBV2
CDR3nt: TGTGCCAGCACTCCCTTCTTCTATGGGGACAATGAGCAGTTCTTC
CDR3aa: CASTPFFYGDNEQFF

d_gene: -
j_gene: TRBJ2-7
abundance: -
v_gene: TRBV7-9
CDR3nt: TGTGCCAGCAGCGGAACAGAACACCCCTACGAGCAGTACTTC
CDR3aa: CASSGTEHPYEQYF

d_gene: TRBD1
j_gene: TRBJ2-2
abundance: few
v_gene: TRBV5-1
CDR3nt: TGCGCCAGCAGCTTGGTCCAGGGACAGACCGGGGAGCTGTTTTTT
CDR3aa: CASSLVQGQTGELFF

d_gene: -
j_gene: TRBJ2-1
abundance: many
v_gene: TRBV7-2
CDR3nt: TGTGCCAGCAGCTTAAGCGGAAGAACCTACAATGAGCAGTTCTTC
CDR3aa: CASSLSGRTYNEQFF

d_gene: -
j_gene: TRBJ2-7
abundance: many
v_gene: TRBV14
CDR3nt: TGTGCCAGCAGCCCCATCGTGGGGCGGCAGTACTTC
CDR3aa: CASSPIVGRQYF

d_gene: -
j_gene: TRBJ1-1
abundance: many
v_gene: TRBV3-1
CDR3nt: TGTGCCAGCAGCCGAGGTAGTACAGGGAACACTGAAGCTTTCTTT
CDR3aa: CASSRGSTGNTEAFF

d_gene: -
j_gene: TRBJ1-3
abundance: few
v_gene: TRBV6-1
CDR3nt: TGTGCCAGCAGTGGGTACCGGGACGGGGGAGGAAACACCATATATTTT
CDR3aa: CASSGYRDGGGNTIYF

d_gene: -
j_gene: TRBJ2-1
abundance: few
v_gene: TRBV6-5
CDR3nt: TGTGCCAGCAGTTACGGAGCGGACATATACAATGAGCAGTTCTTC
CDR3aa: CASSYGADIYNEQFF

d_gene: -
j_gene: TRBJ2-3
abundance: many
v_gene: TRBV24-1
CDR3nt: TGTGCCACCAGTGATTCGGAGGGGAGAGGATCAGATACGCAGTATTTT
CDR3aa: CATSDSEGRGSDTQYF

d_gene: -
j_gene: TRBJ2-2
abundance: -
v_gene: TRBV24-1
CDR3nt: TGTGCCACCCGCGGGACCGGGGAGCTGTTTTTT
CDR3aa: CATRGTGELFF

d_gene: TRBD1
j_gene: TRBJ2-7
abundance: few
v_gene: TRBV30
CDR3nt: TGTGCCTCTACCAGGGGGAGTACCTACGAGCAGTACTTC
CDR3aa: CASTRGSTYEQYF

d_gene: -
j_gene: TRBJ2-3
abundance: many
v_gene: TRBV10-3
CDR3nt: TGTGCCATCAGTGAGACTCTAATAGCCCAGAAGGGCACAGATACGCAGTATTTT
CDR3aa: CAISETLIAQKGTDTQYF

d_gene: -
j_gene: TRBJ1-3
abundance: few
v_gene: TRBV9
CDR3nt: TGTGCCAGCAGCGTAGGGTCTGGAAACACCATATATTTT
CDR3aa: CASSVGSGNTIYF

d_gene: TRBD2
j_gene: TRBJ2-7
abundance: many
v_gene: TRBV20-1
CDR3nt: TGCAGTGCCAAGGGGAGGGCAATCTACGAGCAGTACTTC
CDR3aa: CSAKGRAIYEQYF